This T cell receptor beta chain was observed in a study of T-cell memory formation after mild COVID-19. The CDR3 is made up of 16 amino acids. CDR1 and CDR2 from the germline V gene are SEHNR and FQNEAQ (reference sequence). V lost 3 bases and J lost 5; bases outside the gene matches: 11. TCRdb reanalysed the 5' RACE reads using MiXCR and keeps one entry per CDR3 protein. Of about 250,000 distinct CDR3 sequences listed, roughly 17% are singletons. The V call is TRBV7-9, the J call TRBJ2-5; 8 nucleotides line up with TRBD2. The clonotype was recovered from a man aged 18-30 years who had mild COVID-19 (a few samples of this study predate the infection). Cell type and time point are not known. Sequenced: PBMCs or a T cell subset sorted from them (not recorded which). CDR3 loop: CASSLRGALRAETQYF. CDR3 coding DNA: TGTGCCAGCAGCTTGCGGGGGGCTCTCCGGGCGGAGACCCAGTACTTC.